This TCR beta chain was identified during a study of vaccination effects on CD4 cells after COVID-19. Study as a whole: Two doses of BNT162b2 or mRNA-1273 vaccine were administered to participants. Points from the study as a whole: Researchers reported few convalescent patients and no early post-infection timepoints in the study.

As concerns this clone: Its antigen is as yet unknown.

Assay used: immunoSEQ multiplex PCR; TCRdb lists only in-frame clones, some missing. This sample has about 41,000 clones, with more than 60% found just once. J was trimmed by 4 bases and V by 5 bases; bases with no gene match: 6. The germline gives CDR1 SGHTA, CDR2 FQGNSA. This CDR3 spans 14 amino acids. Antigen-specific CD4+ T cells were expanded with viral peptide pools in the ViraFEST assay before sequencing. Following an approximately 11-day culture, CD4+ T cells were purified. Each vaccine recipient was nucleocapsid antibody negative and had no prior SARS-CoV-2 infection. The chain links TRBV7-2 to TRBJ2-7, with 9 bases aligning to TRBD1. The sample in question was CD4+ T cells from PBMCs cultured with HCoV-OC43 spike peptides, obtained before COVID-19 vaccination. Subset indicated: HCoV-OC43 spike overlapping peptide pool stimulation. The source is a human donor who received a COVID-19 vaccine. The CDR3 reads CASSGDRGRYEQYF. The CDR3 region has the DNA TGTGCCAGCAGCGGAGACAGGGGGAGGTACGAGCAGTACTTC.